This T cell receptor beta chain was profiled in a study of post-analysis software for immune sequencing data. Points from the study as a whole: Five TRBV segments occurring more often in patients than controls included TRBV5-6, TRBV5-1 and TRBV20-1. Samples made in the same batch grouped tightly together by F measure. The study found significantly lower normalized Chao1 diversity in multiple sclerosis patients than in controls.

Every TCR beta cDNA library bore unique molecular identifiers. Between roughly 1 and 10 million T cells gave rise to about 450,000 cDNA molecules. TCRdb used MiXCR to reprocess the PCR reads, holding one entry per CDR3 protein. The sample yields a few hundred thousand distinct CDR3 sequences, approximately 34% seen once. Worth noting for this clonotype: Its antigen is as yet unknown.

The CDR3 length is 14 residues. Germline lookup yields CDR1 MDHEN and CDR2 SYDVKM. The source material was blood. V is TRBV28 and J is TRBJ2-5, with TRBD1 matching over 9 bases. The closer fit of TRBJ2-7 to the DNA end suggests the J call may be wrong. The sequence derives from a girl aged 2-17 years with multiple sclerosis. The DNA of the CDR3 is TGTGCCAGCAGTTTAGTACAGGGGGCTGGCGAGCAGTACTTC. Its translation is CASSLVQGAGEQYF.